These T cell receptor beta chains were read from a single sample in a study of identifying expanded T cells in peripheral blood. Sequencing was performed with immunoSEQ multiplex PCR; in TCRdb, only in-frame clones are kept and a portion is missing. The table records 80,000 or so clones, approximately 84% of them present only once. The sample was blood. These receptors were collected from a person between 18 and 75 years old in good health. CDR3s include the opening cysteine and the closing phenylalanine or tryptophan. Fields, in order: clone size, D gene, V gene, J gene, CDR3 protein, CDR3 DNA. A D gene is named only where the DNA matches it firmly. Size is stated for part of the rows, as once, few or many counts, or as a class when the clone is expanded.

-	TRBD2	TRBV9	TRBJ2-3	CASSAVSGTSTDTQYF	TGTGCCAGCAGCGCCGTTAGCGGGACTAGCACAGATACGCAGTATTTT
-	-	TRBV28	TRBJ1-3	CASSLDGGNTIYF	TGTGCCAGCAGTTTGGACGGGGGAAACACCATATATTTT
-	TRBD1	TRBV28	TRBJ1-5	CASSLGDRGNQPQHF	TGTGCCAGCAGTTTAGGGGACAGGGGAAATCAGCCCCAGCATTTT
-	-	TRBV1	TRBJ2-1	CTSSRILKREPRNEQFF	TGCACCAGCAGCCGTATTCTAAAGCGGGAGCCGAGAAATGAGCAGTTCTTC
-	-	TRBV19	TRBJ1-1	CASRETDLNTEAFF	TGTGCCAGTAGGGAGACGGATTTGAACACTGAAGCTTTCTTT
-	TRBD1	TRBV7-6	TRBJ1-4	CASSPRPTGDSGPEKLFF	TGTGCCAGCAGCCCCCGTCCCACAGGGGACTCTGGTCCTGAAAAACTGTTTTTT
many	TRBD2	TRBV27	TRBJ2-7	CASSPQSGGLTYEQYF	TGTGCCAGCAGTCCACAGAGCGGGGGACTTACCTACGAGCAGTACTTC
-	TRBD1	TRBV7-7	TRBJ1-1	CASSLDRDTEAFF	TGTGCTAGCAGCCTGGACAGGGACACTGAAGCTTTCTTT
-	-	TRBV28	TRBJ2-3	CASSLWTRTDTQYF	TGTGCCAGCAGTTTATGGACTCGCACAGATACGCAGTATTTT
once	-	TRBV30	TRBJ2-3	CAWNQGSFTDTQYF	TGTGCCTGGAATCAAGGTTCCTTCACAGATACGCAGTATTTT
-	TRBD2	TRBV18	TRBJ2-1	CASSVAGGFYNEQFF	TGTGCCAGCTCCGTAGCGGGAGGGTTCTACAATGAGCAGTTCTTC
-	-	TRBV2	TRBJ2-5	CASSTRETQYF	TGTGCCAGCAGCACCCGGGAGACCCAGTACTTC
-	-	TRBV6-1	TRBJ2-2	CASRNTGIAGELFF	TGTGCCAGCAGGAACACAGGGATAGCGGGGGAGCTGTTTTTT
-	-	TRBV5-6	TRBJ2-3	CASSLGGPPRDTQYF	TGTGCCAGCAGCTTGGGGGGCCCGCCTAGAGATACGCAGTATTTT
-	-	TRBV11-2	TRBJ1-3	CASSLARGGPYSGNTIYF	TGTGCCAGCAGCTTAGCCCGTGGAGGCCCTTACTCTGGAAACACCATATATTTT
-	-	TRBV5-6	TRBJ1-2	CASTWGSPEGYTF	TGTGCCAGCACCTGGGGGTCCCCCGAGGGCTACACCTTC
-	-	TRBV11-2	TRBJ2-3	CASSPTTRTSTDTQYF	TGTGCCAGCAGCCCAACAACACGGACATCCACAGATACGCAGTATTTT
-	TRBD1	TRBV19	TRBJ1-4	CASRDRGNEKLFF	TGTGCCAGCCGGGACAGGGGTAATGAAAAACTGTTTTTT
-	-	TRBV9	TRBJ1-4	CASSVRGGEPNEKLFF	TGTGCCAGCAGCGTCCGGGGAGGGGAGCCTAATGAAAAACTGTTTTTT
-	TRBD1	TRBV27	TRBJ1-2	CASSLNPPRQGARGYTF	TGTGCCAGCAGTTTAAACCCCCCCCGACAGGGAGCTCGTGGCTACACCTTC
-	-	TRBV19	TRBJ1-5	CASSPGPSNQPQHF	TGTGCCAGTAGTCCGGGACCTAGCAATCAGCCCCAGCATTTT
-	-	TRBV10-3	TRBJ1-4	CAISESADEKLFF	TGTGCCATCAGTGAGTCGGCGGATGAAAAACTGTTTTTT
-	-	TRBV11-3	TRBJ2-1	CASSEGGSYNEQFF	TGTGCCAGCAGTGAGGGGGGCTCCTACAATGAGCAGTTCTTC
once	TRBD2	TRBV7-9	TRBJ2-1	CASRLAGGQIYNEQFF	TGTGCCAGCAGGTTAGCGGGAGGCCAAATCTACAATGAGCAGTTCTTC
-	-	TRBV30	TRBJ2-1	CAWRDFNEQFF	TGTGCCTGGAGGGATTTCAATGAGCAGTTCTTC
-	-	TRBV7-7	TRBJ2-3	CASSSGHDSDTQYF	TGTGCTAGCAGCTCAGGACACGACTCAGATACGCAGTATTTT
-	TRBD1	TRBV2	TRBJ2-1	CAATGVKSYNEQFF	TGTGCCGCCACAGGGGTGAAATCCTACAATGAGCAGTTCTTC
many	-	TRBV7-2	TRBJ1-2	CASSLGVVGGNYGYTF	TGTGCCAGCAGCTTAGGGGTTGTGGGGGGAAACTATGGCTACACCTTC
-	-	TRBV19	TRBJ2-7	CASSIDPGRSYEQYF	TGTGCCAGTAGTATAGATCCCGGAAGATCCTACGAGCAGTACTTC
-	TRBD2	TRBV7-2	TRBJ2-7	CASSYGRGTSGYEQYF	TGTGCCAGCAGCTACGGGAGGGGGACTAGCGGCTACGAGCAGTACTTC
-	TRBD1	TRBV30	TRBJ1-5	CAWSLTGGNQPQHF	TGTGCCTGGAGCTTGACAGGGGGCAATCAGCCCCAGCATTTT
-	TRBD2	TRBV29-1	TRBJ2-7	CSVRGLAGVYEQYF	TGCAGCGTTCGGGGACTAGCGGGAGTCTACGAGCAGTACTTC
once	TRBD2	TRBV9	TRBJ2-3	CASSSSGTSGGTQYF	TGTGCCAGCAGCTCATCCGGGACTAGCGGCGGTACGCAGTATTTT
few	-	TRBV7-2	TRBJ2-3	CASSPSTDTQYF	TGTGCCAGCAGCCCGAGCACAGATACGCAGTATTTT
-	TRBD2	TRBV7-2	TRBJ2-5	CASSLGSLAGGGQETQYF	TGTGCCAGCAGCTTAGGCAGCCTAGCGGGAGGTGGGCAAGAGACCCAGTACTTC
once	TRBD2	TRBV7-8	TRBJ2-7	CASSLSVGLAGGLSSYEQYF	TGTGCCAGCAGCTTATCAGTAGGGCTAGCGGGAGGGCTATCCTCCTACGAGCAGTACTTC
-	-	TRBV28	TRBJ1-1	CASRRGARNTEAFF	TGTGCCAGCAGACGAGGAGCCCGGAACACTGAAGCTTTCTTT
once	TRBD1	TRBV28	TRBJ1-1	CASSGDRDRGSEAFF	TGTGCCAGCAGTGGCGACCGGGACAGGGGTTCTGAAGCTTTCTTT
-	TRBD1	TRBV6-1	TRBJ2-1	CASSEQGAEQFF	TGTGCCAGCAGTGAACAGGGGGCTGAGCAGTTCTTC
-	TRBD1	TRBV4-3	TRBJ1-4	CASSPRDRDEKLFF	TGCGCCAGCAGCCCCCGGGACAGGGATGAAAAACTGTTTTTT
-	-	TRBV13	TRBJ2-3	CASSPRTEFTDTQYF	TGTGCCAGCAGCCCCCGGACGGAATTCACAGATACGCAGTATTTT
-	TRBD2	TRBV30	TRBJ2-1	CASTGTRGYNEQFF	TGTGCCTCGACTGGGACTAGGGGCTACAATGAGCAGTTCTTC
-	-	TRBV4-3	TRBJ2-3	CASSQDRKNADTQYF	TGCGCCAGCAGCCAAGATAGAAAGAATGCGGATACGCAGTATTTT
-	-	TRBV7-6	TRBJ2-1	CASSPPRERDNEQFF	TGTGCCAGCAGCCCCCCCAGGGAACGGGACAATGAGCAGTTCTTC
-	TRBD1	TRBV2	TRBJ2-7	CASGAGGMYEQYF	TGTGCCAGCGGGGCAGGGGGAATGTACGAGCAGTACTTC
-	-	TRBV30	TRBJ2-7	CAWRDSSYEQYF	TGTGCCTGGAGGGACAGCTCCTACGAGCAGTACTTC
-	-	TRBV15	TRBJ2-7	CATSRDGGWSSYEQYF	TGTGCCACCAGCAGAGATGGGGGCTGGAGCTCCTACGAGCAGTACTTC
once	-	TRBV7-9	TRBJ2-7	CASSLASLGDEQYF	TGTGCCAGCAGCTTAGCGAGTTTAGGGGACGAGCAGTACTTC
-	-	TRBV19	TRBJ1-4	CASNEQGSGQKLFF	TGTGCCAGTAATGAGCAGGGTAGCGGTCAAAAACTGTTTTTT
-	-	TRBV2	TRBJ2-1	CALWAGDNEQFF	TGTGCCTTATGGGCAGGGGACAATGAGCAGTTCTTC
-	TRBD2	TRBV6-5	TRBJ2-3	CASSYSGRPRDTQYF	TGTGCCAGCAGTTATAGCGGGAGGCCGAGGGATACGCAGTATTTT
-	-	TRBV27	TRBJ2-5	CASSLSRGRETQYF	TGTGCCAGCAGTTTATCACGGGGGAGAGAGACCCAGTACTTC
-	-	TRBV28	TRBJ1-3	CASSSGGSGNTIYF	TGTGCCAGCAGTTCGGGGGGGTCTGGAAACACCATATATTTT
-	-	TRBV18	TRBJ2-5	CASSTYQETQYF	TGTGCCAGCTCCACATACCAAGAGACCCAGTACTTC
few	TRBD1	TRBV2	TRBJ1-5	CASSERDTGGRQPQHF	TGTGCCAGCAGTGAGCGGGATACAGGGGGTCGTCAGCCCCAGCATTTT
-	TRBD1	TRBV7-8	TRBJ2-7	CASSHDRGITYEQYF	TGTGCCAGCAGCCACGACAGGGGTATTACCTACGAGCAGTACTTC
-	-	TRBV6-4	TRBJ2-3	CASSYGSSTDTQYF	TGTGCCAGCAGTTATGGGAGTTCGACGGATACGCAGTATTTT
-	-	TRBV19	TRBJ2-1	CASSGVGFYNEQFF	TGTGCCAGTAGCGGGGTAGGATTCTACAATGAGCAGTTCTTC
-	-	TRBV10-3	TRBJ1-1	CAISESRDTEAFF	TGTGCCATCAGTGAGTCAAGGGACACTGAAGCTTTCTTT
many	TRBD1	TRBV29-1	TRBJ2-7	CSVGQGANEQYF	TGCAGCGTTGGACAGGGAGCTAACGAGCAGTACTTC